One and the same sample provided the 13 T cell receptor beta chains below, sequenced in a study of blood T cell repertoires in COVID-19. Repertoires were generated with immunoSEQ multiplex PCR, while TCRdb's copy carries only in-frame clones and drops some. The data contain 200,000 to 300,000 clones, about 87% of them seen just once; the ten biggest clones take up over 5%. The sample was peripheral blood. Receptors originate from a woman aged 55 to 70 with COVID-19, enrolled during active disease.

The chain couples TRBV6-5 to TRBJ2-5, with 7 bases aligning to TRBD1. The CDR3 consists of 14 residues. Germline CDR1 MNHEY, CDR2 SVGAGI. Losses at the gene ends were 2 bases for V and 5 bases for J; bases not matched to a gene: 5. The CDR3 protein is CASSYRGRRETQYF. The CDR3 DNA reads TGTGCCAGCAGTTACAGGGGGCGCCGGGAGACCCAGTACTTC.

DNA for the CDR3: TGTGCCAGCAGCTCTCCTAGCGGCTTTATGTATGAGCAGTTCTTC. It specifies CASSSPSGFMYEQFF. The chain has TRBV7-9 and TRBJ2-1; 7 bases fit TRBD2. The CDR3 is made up of 15 amino acids. Trimming at V came to 4 bases and at J to 8 bases, leaving 11 bases not matched to a gene. Germline CDR1 and CDR2: SEHNR and FQNEAQ (reference sequence).

The DNA for the CDR3 is TGTGCCAGCAGCTTAGGTCAGTTCAATGAAAAACTGTTTTTT. Translating gives CASSLGQFNEKLFF. The chain carries TRBV7-9 and TRBJ1-4, with D unresolved. Germline-derived CDR1 and CDR2 are SEHNR and FQNEAQ (reference sequence). Trimming cost V 1 base and J 5 bases, with 8 bases left between them. This CDR3 comprises 14 residues.

This rearrangement joins TRBV28 to TRBJ1-6; TRBD1 matches 7 bases. V lost 5 bases, J lost 9 bases, and 13 bases stayed unmatched. The length of the CDR3 is 16 residues. Germline-derived CDR1 and CDR2 are MDHEN and SYDVKM. The CDR3 loop reads CASSPSRQGLGSPLHF. CDR3 DNA: TGTGCCAGCAGTCCTTCCCGACAGGGACTGGGTTCACCCCTCCACTTT.

This clone was seen only a few times. This chain connects TRBV4-2 to TRBJ1-4; D not certain. Trimming stripped 0 bases from V and 5 bases from J, with 4 bases between. The CDR3 extends over 13 amino acids. The V gene's germline CDR1 is LGHNA and CDR2 YNFKEQ. CDR3: CASSQERNEKLFF. For the CDR3, the DNA is TGTGCCAGCAGCCAAGAGAGAAATGAAAAACTGTTTTTT.

This chain joins TRBV5-1 and TRBJ2-2, with D maybe TRBD2 (6 bases). The CDR3 has 13 residues. V was pared by 0 bases and J by 6 bases, with 6 bases between. The germline V gene has CDR1 SGHRS and CDR2 YFSETQ. DNA of the CDR3: TGCGCCAGCAGCTTGGGGGGGGCCGGGGAGCTGTTTTTT. This sequence encodes CASSLGGAGELFF. Using reference TRBV5-1 and TRBJ2-2 for the parts outside the CDR3, the full variable domain is KAGVTQTPRYLIKTRGQQVTLSCSPISGHRSVSWYQQTPGQGLQFLFEYFSETQRNKGNFPGRFSGRQFSNSRSEMNVSTLELGDSALYLCASSLGGAGELFFGEGSRLTVL.

The chain couples TRBV28 to TRBJ2-5; 8 nucleotides match TRBD1. Trimming at V came to 4 bases and at J to 2 bases, leaving 0 bases not matched to a gene. The CDR3 has 13 residues. The germline V gene has CDR1 MDHEN and CDR2 SYDVKM. DNA for the CDR3: TGTGCCAGCAGTTGGACAGGGCAAGAGACCCAGTACTTC. It translates to CASSWTGQETQYF.

The V and J genes are TRBV27 and TRBJ1-2; tentatively, D is TRBD1 (6 bases). The germline gives CDR1 MNHEY, CDR2 SMNVEV (reference sequence). The V gene lost 6 bases and the J gene lost 8 bases, with 19 bases spanning the gap. The CDR3 length is 14 residues. CDR3 in amino acids: CASRFRGGARGYTF. The CDR3 DNA sequence: TGTGCCAGCAGATTTCGCGGGGGGGCGAGGGGCTACACCTTC.

The V gene is TRBV7-9, the J gene TRBJ2-7; tentative D call: TRBD2 (6 bases). V was shortened by 2 bases and J by 3 bases, with 11 bases between the two germline ends. CDR3 size: 14 residues. Germline V CDR1 and CDR2: SEHNR, FQNEAQ (reference sequence). Here the CDR3 DNA reads TGTGCCAGCAGCTTATTCGGGAGTAGCTACGAGCAGTACTTC. It yields the protein CASSLFGSSYEQYF.

This chain uses TRBV5-6 with TRBJ1-2; D perhaps matches TRBD1 (6 bases). V was trimmed by 4 bases and J by 4 bases, leaving 20 bases between them. The CDR3 length is 16 residues. The V gene's germline CDR1 is SGHDT and CDR2 YYEEEE. CDR3 sequence reads: CASSPDHRDNGYGYTF. CDR3 DNA: TGTGCCAGCAGCCCAGACCACCGGGACAACGGCTATGGCTACACCTTC.

The gene calls are TRBV6-5 and TRBJ1-6; TRBD1 might be the D (5 bases). The CDR3 runs to 15 residues. The germline V and J ends were trimmed by 7 bases and 7 bases, with 17 bases remaining between them. The germline gives CDR1 MNHEY, CDR2 SVGAGI. The CDR3 bases are TGTGCCAGCACCTCTTCATGGGGCGACAATTCACCCCTCCACTTT. Translated: CASTSSWGDNSPLHF.

This rearrangement joins TRBV30 to TRBJ2-5; 10 bases line up with TRBD1. The CDR3 loop spans 14 amino acids. J was trimmed by 6 bases and V by 1 base; bases with no gene match: 5. CDR1 and CDR2 from the germline V gene are GTSNPN and SVGIG (reference sequence). CDR3: CAWSAGTGAKTQYF. CDR3 in DNA: TGTGCCTGGAGTGCCGGGACAGGGGCAAAGACCCAGTACTTC.

DNA for the CDR3: TGTGCCAGCAGTTCGGCTAGCGGGAGTCGCACAGATACGCAGTATTTT. Translation gives CASSSASGSRTDTQYF. V and J are TRBV28 and TRBJ2-3; 10 bases agree with TRBD2. CDR3 size: 16 residues. From germline, CDR1 is MDHEN and CDR2 SYDVKM. The V segment lost 4 bases and the J segment 1 base; nucleotides outside the gene matches: 5.